This entry concerns a single T cell receptor beta chain. The data were obtained in a study of cytomegalovirus exposure and HLA in healthy donors. It was with 60 Vbeta and 13 Jbeta primers that the PCR ran. Repertoires were generated with immunoSEQ multiplex PCR, while TCRdb's copy carries only in-frame clones and drops some. The sample lists approximately 130,000 clones; 75% to 80% were seen once. Input material: PBMCs. This clonotype was sampled from a male donor in good health and CMV-seronegative.

The CDR3 spells CASSQGQGATYEQYF. CDR3 in DNA: TGTGCCAGCTCACAAGGACAGGGGGCCACATACGAGCAGTACTTC. The chain recombines TRBV18 with TRBJ2-5, with TRBD1 matching over 11 bases. The end of the DNA is better explained by TRBJ2-7, so the J call may be wrong. Germline CDR1 KGHSH, CDR2 LQKENI. The CDR3 covers 15 residues.